Listed here is a single T cell receptor beta chain. This clone's antigen is unknown. It has no much larger one-base neighbor in the sample; base qualities were not kept. The data originate from a study of T cell changes during pregnancy in multiple sclerosis (dated by TCRdb to 2018 to 2020). At the level of the whole study: In women with multiple sclerosis, the researchers looked at how the T cell repertoire shifted as pregnancy progressed.

The germline V gene gives CDR1 as MNHEY and CDR2 as SVGAGI. The CDR3, from cysteine to phenylalanine, totals 15 residues. Only CDR3 DNA is held: 45 bases, read in frame from base 1. V has 5 bases trimmed and J has 6 bases trimmed; junction bases matching no gene number 10. The protocol used for the library was the immunoSEQ multiplex PCR assay. Drawn from immuneACCESS, this table holds only the in-frame rearrangements with V and J called that TCRdb kept. Clones are partly lost; checked studies trace under half to an unresolved V gene and leave the rest unexplained. The sample table records roughly 40,000 clones; about 95% of these occur just once. About 1.8% of the sample belongs to the ten largest clones.

The chain links TRBV6-5 with TRBJ1-5; 7 bases in the middle match TRBD1. The sequence was obtained from a female donor with multiple sclerosis, enrolled in a pregnancy study. This material consisted of peripheral blood, taken in the third trimester of pregnancy. CDR3 loop: CASSPKGAFGQPQHF. The sequence in DNA is TGTGCCAGCAGTCCGAAGGGGGCCTTCGGTCAGCCCCAGCATTTT.